Below are 22 T cell receptor beta chains sequenced from a single sample in a study of T cells expressing NK-cell markers. Following a re-call of the 5' RACE reads, TCRdb has one entry per CDR3 protein and lacks DNA. The record lists a few hundred thousand distinct CDR3 sequences, of which the ten most abundant hold roughly 5.2%. The specimen sequenced was blood T cells: a sorted CD56 or NKG2C T cell subset, CD4+ or CD8+ T cells, or bulk PBMC T cells (not recorded which). The receptors here all came from a man aged 18-70 years in good health.

CDR3 region: CSAREGMPNEKLFF. V gene TRBV20-1 combines with J gene TRBJ1-4. CDR1 DFQATT and CDR2 SNEGSKA come from the germline V gene (reference sequence). CDR3 length: 14 amino acids.

This chain connects TRBV6-1 to TRBJ2-1; TCRdb names TRBD2, which stays unverified in the absence of DNA. The germline V gene has CDR1 MNHNS and CDR2 SASEGT. The length of the CDR3 is 16 residues. The CDR3 is CASRRSGGSSYNEQFF.

The CDR3 reads CASSRLGGLGGYTF. The chain uses TRBV12-3 or TRBV12-4 and TRBJ1-2; TCRdb's assignment of TRBD1 cannot be checked, as there is no DNA. The CDR3 contains 14 residues.

The chain joins TRBV9 to TRBJ1-4; there is no DNA to check the TCRdb D call of TRBD1. Germline V gene sequence: CDR1 SGDLS, CDR2 YYNGEE. This CDR3 contains 15 residues. The chain's CDR3 is CASSPLGATNEKLFF.

V and J are TRBV30 and TRBJ1-6. Germline V gives CDR1 GTSNPN, CDR2 SVGIG (reference sequence). The CDR3 covers 13 residues. CDR3 sequence: CAAGLSYNSPLHF. Supplemented by reference TRBV30 and TRBJ1-6, the full variable domain reads SQTIHQWPATLVQPVGSPLSLECTVEGTSNPNLYWYRQAAGRGLQLLFYSVGIGQISSEVPQNLSASRPQDRQFILSSKKLLLSDSGFYLCAAGLSYNSPLHFGNGTRLTVT.

The chain recombines TRBV6-1 with TRBJ2-6; TCRdb names TRBD1, which stays unverified in the absence of DNA. The CDR3 spans 16 residues. Germline V lookup: CDR1 MNHNS, CDR2 SASEGT. The CDR3: CANLRTGDPGANVLTF.

The gene calls are TRBV5-1 and TRBJ2-4. The germline V gene encodes CDR1 SGHRS and CDR2 YFSETQ. The CDR3 covers 15 residues. Here the CDR3 reads CASSLPSGVSSIQYF.

The CDR3 loop reads CASIADRGIHEQYF. The rearrangement links TRBV6-1 to TRBJ2-7; TCRdb outputs TRBD1, but without DNA this stays unchecked. CDR3 length equals 14 residues. In germline, CDR1 is MNHNS, CDR2 SASEGT.

This sequence joins TRBV24-1 and TRBJ2-3; the TRBD2 assignment by TCRdb is unverifiable without DNA. The CDR3 runs 16 residues. CDR1 is KGHDR and CDR2 is SFDVKD in the germline V gene. CDR3 sequence reads: CATSDPSSGGTDTQYF.

The J gene is TRBJ1-4, the V gene TRBV14; without DNA, the TCRdb call of TRBD1 cannot be checked. The CDR3 extends over 15 amino acids. CDR1 SGHDN and CDR2 FVKESK come from the germline V gene. CDR3 protein: CASSHQTGIGEKLFF.

The chain uses TRBV6-1 and TRBJ2-3. The CDR3 sequence is 14 residues long. Germline assignment: CDR1 MNHNS and CDR2 SASEGT. This CDR3 reads CASHGSPHTDTQYF.

V usage is TRBV27 and J usage is TRBJ2-5; the TCRdb call, TRBD2, lacks DNA for checking. Per the germline V gene, CDR1 is MNHEY and CDR2 is SMNVEV (reference sequence). The CDR3 has 14 amino acids. CDR3 protein: CASSLQGRRETQYF.

This rearrangement joins TRBV9 to TRBJ2-4; TCRdb indicates TRBD1, and absent DNA this call remains unverified. This CDR3 is 15 amino acids long. Germline loops: CDR1 SGDLS, CDR2 YYNGEE. This chain's CDR3 is CASSVDQGTKNIQYF.

The chain links TRBV27 to TRBJ2-3; TCRdb calls TRBD1, which cannot be checked without DNA. The CDR3 is 17 amino acids. The germline V gene encodes CDR1 MNHEY and CDR2 SMNVEV (reference sequence). CDR3 amino acids: CASSLSKGAVSTDTQYF.

The J gene is TRBJ2-2, the V gene TRBV6-1; with no DNA, the TCRdb D assignment of TRBD2 cannot be verified. CDR1 and CDR2 from the germline V gene are MNHNS and SASEGT. The CDR3 sequence is 16 residues long. The CDR3 reads CASRTPGTQFTGELFF.

The rearrangement joins TRBV6-1 to TRBJ2-3; with no DNA, the TCRdb D assignment of TRBD1 cannot be verified. CDR1 MNHNS and CDR2 SASEGT come from the germline V gene. CDR3 length: 16 residues. This CDR3 reads CASSRPKGYPTDTQYF.

The chain carries TRBV3-1 and TRBJ1-6. The CDR3 covers 14 residues. Germline V gives CDR1 LGHDT, CDR2 YNNKEL (reference sequence). The CDR3 reads CASSQGGLNSPLHF.

The chain recombines TRBV20-1 with TRBJ2-3; TCRdb's D call of TRBD1 is untestable without DNA. The CDR3 has 15 residues. Germline values: CDR1 DFQATT, CDR2 SNEGSKA (reference sequence). CDR3 region: CSAQRFRGRTDTQYF.

The chain combines TRBV20-1 with TRBJ1-6; the TRBD1 assignment by TCRdb is unverifiable without DNA. Germline CDR1 and CDR2: DFQATT and SNEGSKA (reference sequence). This CDR3 has 14 residues. CDR3 sequence reads: CSAPPHRGNSPLHF.

V is TRBV11-2 and J is TRBJ1-1; TCRdb calls TRBD1, which cannot be checked without DNA. The CDR3 covers 15 residues. From germline, CDR1 is SGHAT and CDR2 FQNNGV. The CDR3 protein is CASSSWDREGTEAFF.

The rearrangement links TRBV5-1 to TRBJ2-1; TCRdb's assignment of TRBD1 cannot be checked, as there is no DNA. CDR3 length: 16 residues. Germline values: CDR1 SGHRS, CDR2 YFSETQ. The CDR3 loop is CASSLLGGGRPGEQFF.

The chain has TRBV24-1 and TRBJ2-1. This CDR3 spans 14 amino acids. Germline V gene sequence: CDR1 KGHDR, CDR2 SFDVKD. The CDR3 protein is CATSDLRVGNEQFF.